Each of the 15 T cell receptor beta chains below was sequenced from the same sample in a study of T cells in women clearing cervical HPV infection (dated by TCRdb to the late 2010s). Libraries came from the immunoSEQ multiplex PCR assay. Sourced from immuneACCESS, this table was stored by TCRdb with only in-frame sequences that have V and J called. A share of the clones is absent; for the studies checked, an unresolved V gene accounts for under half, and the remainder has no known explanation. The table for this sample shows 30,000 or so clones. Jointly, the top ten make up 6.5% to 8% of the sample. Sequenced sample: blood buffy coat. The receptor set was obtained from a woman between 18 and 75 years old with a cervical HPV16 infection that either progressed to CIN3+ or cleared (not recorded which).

CDR3 residues: CSAKAGTSPGDIQYF. The sequenced part of the CDR3 DNA is TGCAGTGCTAAGGCGGGGACTTCCCCTGGGGACATT. This rearrangement joins TRBV20-1 to TRBJ2-4; possibly TRBD2 for D (6 bases). The read gets to within 3 residues of the CDR3 end, and the germline J gene fills in the rest. Trimming pared 4 bases from V and 8 bases from J, leaving 21 bases between. Germline CDR1 is DFQATT and CDR2 is SNEGSKA (reference sequence). This CDR3 is built from 15 residues.

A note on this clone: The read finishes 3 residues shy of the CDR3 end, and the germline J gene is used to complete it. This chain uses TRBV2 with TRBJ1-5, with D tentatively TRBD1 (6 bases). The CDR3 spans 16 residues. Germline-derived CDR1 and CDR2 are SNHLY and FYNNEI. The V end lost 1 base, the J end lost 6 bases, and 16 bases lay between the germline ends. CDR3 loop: CASSEGDIRQGQPQHF. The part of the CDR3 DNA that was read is TGTGCCAGCAGTGAAGGGGACATCCGGCAGGGTCAGCCC.

The DNA read from the CDR3 is TGTGCCAGCAGCTTACAGGGAGGGGGCACAGATACG. It encodes CASSLQGGGTDT. From start to end, the CDR3 is CASSLQGGGTDTQYF. This sequence joins TRBV7-9 and TRBJ2-3; 7 bases map to TRBD2. Read coverage stops 3 residues before the CDR3 terminus; the germline J gene supplies the remainder. The CDR3 has 15 residues. Trimming took 2 bases from V and 1 from J; bases not matched to a gene: 3. Germline V gene data show CDR1 as SEHNR and CDR2 as FQNEAQ (reference sequence). Full variable domain (missing parts from reference TRBV7-9 and TRBJ2-3): DTGVSQNPRHKITKRGQNVTFRCDPISEHNRLYWYRQTLGQGPEFLTYFQNEAQLEKSRLLSDRFSAERPKGSFSTLEIQRTEQGDSAMYLCASSLQGGGTDTQYFGPGTRLTVL.

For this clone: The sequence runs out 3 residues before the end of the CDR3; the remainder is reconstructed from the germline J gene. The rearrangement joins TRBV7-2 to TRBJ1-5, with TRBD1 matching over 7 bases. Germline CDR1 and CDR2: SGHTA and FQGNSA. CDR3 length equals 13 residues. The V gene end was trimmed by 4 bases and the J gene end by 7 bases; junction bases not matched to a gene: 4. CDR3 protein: CASSSQGEQPQHF. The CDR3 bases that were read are TGTGCCAGCAGCTCCCAGGGGGAGCAGCCC.

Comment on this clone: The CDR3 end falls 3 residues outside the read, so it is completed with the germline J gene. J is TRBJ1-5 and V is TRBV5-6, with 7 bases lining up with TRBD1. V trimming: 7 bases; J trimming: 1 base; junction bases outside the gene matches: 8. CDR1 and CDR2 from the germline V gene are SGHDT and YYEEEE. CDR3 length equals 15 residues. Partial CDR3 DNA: TGTGCCAGCGACGAGGACAGGCCGAGCAATCAGCCC. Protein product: CASDEDRPSNQP. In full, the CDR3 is CASDEDRPSNQPQHF.

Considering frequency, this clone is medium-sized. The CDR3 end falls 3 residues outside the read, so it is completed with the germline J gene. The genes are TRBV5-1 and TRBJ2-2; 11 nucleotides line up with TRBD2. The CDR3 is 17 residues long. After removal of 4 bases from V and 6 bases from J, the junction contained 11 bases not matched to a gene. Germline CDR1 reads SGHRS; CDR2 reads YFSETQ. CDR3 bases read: TGCGCCAGCAGCCCCGTGGGGCTAGCGGGGGGTCCCGGGGAG. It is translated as CASSPVGLAGGPGE. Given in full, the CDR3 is CASSPVGLAGGPGELFF.

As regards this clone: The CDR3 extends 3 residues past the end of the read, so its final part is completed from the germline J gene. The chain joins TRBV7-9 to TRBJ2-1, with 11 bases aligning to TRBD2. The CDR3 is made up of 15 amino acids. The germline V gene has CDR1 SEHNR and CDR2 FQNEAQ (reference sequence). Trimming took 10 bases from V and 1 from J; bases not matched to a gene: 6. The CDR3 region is CATSGTSGSYNEQFF. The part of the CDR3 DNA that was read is TGTGCCACTTCCGGGACTAGCGGATCCTACAATGAG.

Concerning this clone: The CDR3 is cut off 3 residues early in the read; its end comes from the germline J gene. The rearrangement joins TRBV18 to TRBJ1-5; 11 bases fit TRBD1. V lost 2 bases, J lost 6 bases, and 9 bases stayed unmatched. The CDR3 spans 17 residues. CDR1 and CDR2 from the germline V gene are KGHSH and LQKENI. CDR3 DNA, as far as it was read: TGTGCCAGCTCACCAACCGCCGGGACAGGGGGAATTCAGCCC. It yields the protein CASSPTAGTGGIQP. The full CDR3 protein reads CASSPTAGTGGIQPQHF.

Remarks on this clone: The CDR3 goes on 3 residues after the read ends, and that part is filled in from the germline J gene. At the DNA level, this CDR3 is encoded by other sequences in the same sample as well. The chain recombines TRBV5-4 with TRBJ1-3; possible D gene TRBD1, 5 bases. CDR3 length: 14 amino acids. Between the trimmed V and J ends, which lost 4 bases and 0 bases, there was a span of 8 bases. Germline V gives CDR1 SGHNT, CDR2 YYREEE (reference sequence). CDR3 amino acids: CASSGATSGNTIYF. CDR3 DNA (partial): TGTGCCAGCAGCGGGGCCACCTCTGGAAACACC.

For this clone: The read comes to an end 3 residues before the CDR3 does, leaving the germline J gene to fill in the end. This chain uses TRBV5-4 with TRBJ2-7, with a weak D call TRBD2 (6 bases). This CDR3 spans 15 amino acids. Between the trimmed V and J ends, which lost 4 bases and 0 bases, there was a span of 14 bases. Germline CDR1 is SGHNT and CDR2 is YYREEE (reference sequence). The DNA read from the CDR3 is TGTGCCAGCAGCGGTGGGGGACTTAGCTCCTACGAG. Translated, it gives CASSGGGLSSYE. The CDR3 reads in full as CASSGGGLSSYEQYF.

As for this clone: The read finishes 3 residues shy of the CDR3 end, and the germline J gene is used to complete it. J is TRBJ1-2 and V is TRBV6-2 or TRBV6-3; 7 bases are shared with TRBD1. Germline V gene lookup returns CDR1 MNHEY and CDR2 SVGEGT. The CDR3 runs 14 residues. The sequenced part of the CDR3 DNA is TGTGCCAGCAGTTCCCCCTCCCAGGGGGAGGGC. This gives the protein CASSSPSQGEG. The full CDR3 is CASSSPSQGEGYTF.

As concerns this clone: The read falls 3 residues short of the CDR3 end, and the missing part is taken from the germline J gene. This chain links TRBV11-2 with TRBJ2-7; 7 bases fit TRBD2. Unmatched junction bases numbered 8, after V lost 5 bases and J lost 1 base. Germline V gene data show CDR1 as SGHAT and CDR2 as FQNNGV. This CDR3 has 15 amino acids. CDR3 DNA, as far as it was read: TGTGCCAGCAGCCTAGGACTAGAGTCGTCCTACGAG. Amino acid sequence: CASSLGLESSYE. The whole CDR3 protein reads CASSLGLESSYEQYF. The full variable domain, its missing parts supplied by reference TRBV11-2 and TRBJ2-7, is EAGVAQSPRYKIIEKRQSVAFWCNPISGHATLYWYQQILGQGPKLLIQFQNNGVVDDSQLPKDRFSAERLKGVDSTLKIQPAKLEDSAVYLCASSLGLESSYEQYFGPGTRLTVT.

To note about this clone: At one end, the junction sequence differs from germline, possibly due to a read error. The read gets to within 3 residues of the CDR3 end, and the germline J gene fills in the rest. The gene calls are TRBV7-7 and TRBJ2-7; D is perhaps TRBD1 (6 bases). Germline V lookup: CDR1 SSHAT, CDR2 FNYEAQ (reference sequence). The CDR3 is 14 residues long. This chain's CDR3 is CASRKPTAGDEQYF. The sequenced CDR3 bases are TGTGCTAGCAGGAAACCAACCGCAGGGGACGAG.

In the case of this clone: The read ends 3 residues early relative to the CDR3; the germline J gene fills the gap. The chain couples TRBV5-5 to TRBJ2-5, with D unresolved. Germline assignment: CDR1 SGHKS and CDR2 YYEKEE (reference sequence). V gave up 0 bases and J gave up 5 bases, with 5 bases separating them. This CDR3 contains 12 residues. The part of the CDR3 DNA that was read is TGTGCCAGCAGCTTGGATTCGGAGACC. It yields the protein CASSLDSET. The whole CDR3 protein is CASSLDSETQYF.

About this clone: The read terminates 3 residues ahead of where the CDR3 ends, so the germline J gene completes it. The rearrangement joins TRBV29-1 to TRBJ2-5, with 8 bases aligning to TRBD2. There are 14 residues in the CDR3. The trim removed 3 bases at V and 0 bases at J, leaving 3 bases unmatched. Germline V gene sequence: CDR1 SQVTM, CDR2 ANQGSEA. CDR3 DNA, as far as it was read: TGCAGCGTTGAGTTAGCGGGGTACCAAGAGACC. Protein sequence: CSVELAGYQET. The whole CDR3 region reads CSVELAGYQETQYF.